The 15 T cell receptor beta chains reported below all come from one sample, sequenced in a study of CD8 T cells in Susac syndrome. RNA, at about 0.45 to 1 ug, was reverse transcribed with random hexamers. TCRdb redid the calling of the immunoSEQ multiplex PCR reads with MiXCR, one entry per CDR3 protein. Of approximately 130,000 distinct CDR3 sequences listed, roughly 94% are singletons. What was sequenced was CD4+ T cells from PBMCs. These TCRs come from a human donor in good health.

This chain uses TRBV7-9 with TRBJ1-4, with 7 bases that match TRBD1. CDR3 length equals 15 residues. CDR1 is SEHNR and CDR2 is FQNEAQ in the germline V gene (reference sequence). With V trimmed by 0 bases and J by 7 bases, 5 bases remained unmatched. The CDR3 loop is CASSLAAGGGEKLFF. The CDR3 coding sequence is TGTGCCAGCAGCTTAGCGGCAGGGGGTGGTGAAAAACTGTTTTTT.

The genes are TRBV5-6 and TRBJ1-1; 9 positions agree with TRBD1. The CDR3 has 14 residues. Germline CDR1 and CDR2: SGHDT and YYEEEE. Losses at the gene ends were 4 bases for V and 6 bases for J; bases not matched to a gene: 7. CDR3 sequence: CASSVTGGGSEAFF. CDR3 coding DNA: TGTGCCAGCAGCGTTACAGGGGGCGGGTCTGAAGCTTTCTTT.

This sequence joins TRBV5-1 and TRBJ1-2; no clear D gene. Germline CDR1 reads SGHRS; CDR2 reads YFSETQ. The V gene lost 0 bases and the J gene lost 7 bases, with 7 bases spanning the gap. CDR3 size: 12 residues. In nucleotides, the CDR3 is TGCGCCAGCAGCTTGGGCGTGGCTGGCTACACCTTC. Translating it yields CASSLGVAGYTF.

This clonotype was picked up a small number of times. The CDR3, as DNA: TGCAGTGCTAAGGTCGGTTCCCTCGAGCAGTACTTC. Protein product: CSAKVGSLEQYF. This chain uses TRBV20-1 with TRBJ2-7; no reliable D call. Germline V lookup: CDR1 DFQATT, CDR2 SNEGSKA (reference sequence). Deletions cut 4 bases from V and 6 bases from J, with 13 bases between. The CDR3 is 12 amino acids.

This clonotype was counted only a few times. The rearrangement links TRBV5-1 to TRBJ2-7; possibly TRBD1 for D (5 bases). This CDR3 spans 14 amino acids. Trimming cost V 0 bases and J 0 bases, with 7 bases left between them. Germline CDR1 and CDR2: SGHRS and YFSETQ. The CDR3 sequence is CASSLGQNSYEQYF. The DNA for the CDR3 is TGCGCCAGCAGCTTGGGACAGAACTCCTACGAGCAGTACTTC.

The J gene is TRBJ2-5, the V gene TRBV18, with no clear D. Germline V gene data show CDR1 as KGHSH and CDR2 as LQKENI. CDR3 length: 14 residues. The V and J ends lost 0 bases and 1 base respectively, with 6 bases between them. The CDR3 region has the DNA TGTGCCAGCTCACCACCGAGTCCCCAAGAGACCCAGTACTTC. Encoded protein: CASSPPSPQETQYF.

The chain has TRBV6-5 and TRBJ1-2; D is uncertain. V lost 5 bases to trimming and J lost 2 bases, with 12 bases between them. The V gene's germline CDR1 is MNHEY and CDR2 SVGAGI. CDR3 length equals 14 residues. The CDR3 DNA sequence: TGTGCCAGCAGTCAGAGTAGGGTAAACTATGGCTACACCTTC. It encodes CASSQSRVNYGYTF.

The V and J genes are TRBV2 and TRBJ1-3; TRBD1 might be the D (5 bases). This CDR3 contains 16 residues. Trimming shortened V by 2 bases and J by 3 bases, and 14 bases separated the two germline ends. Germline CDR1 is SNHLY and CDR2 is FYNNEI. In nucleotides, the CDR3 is TGTGCCAGCAGTGAACGGGGCTTCCTTGATGGAAACACCATATATTTT. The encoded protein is CASSERGFLDGNTIYF.

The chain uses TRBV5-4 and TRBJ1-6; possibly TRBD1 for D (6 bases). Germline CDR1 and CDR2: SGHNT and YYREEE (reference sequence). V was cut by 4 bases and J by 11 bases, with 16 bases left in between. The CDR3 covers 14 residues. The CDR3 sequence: CASSRDKDGTPLHF. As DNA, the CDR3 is TGTGCCAGCAGCCGGGACAAAGACGGAACACCCCTCCACTTT.

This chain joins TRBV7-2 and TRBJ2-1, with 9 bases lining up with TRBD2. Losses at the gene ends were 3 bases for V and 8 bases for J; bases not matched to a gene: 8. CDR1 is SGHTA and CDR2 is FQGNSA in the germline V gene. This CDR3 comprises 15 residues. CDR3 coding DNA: TGTGCCAGCAGCTTTGGAGCGGGAGGAGGCGATGAGCAGTTCTTC. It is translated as CASSFGAGGGDEQFF.

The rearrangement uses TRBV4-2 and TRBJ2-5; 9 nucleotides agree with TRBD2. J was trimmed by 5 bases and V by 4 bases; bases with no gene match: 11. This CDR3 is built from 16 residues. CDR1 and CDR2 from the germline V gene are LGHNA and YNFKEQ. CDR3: CASSPTGGGRVETQYF. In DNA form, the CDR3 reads TGTGCCAGCAGCCCGACTGGGGGCGGGAGGGTGGAGACCCAGTACTTC.

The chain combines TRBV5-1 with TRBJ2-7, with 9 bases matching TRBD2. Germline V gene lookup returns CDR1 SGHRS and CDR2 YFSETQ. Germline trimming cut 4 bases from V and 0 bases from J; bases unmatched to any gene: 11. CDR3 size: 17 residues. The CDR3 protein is CASSRDSGLAISYEQYF. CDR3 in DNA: TGCGCCAGCAGCCGCGATTCCGGACTAGCGATCTCCTACGAGCAGTACTTC.

CDR3 amino acids: CASSGGVSSYNEQFF. The CDR3 DNA reads as TGCGCCAGCAGCGGGGGGGTAAGCTCCTACAATGAGCAGTTCTTC. The chain recombines TRBV5-1 with TRBJ2-1; 7 bases are a match to TRBD2. Germline V gene sequence: CDR1 SGHRS, CDR2 YFSETQ. This CDR3 has 15 residues. After removal of 4 bases from V and 0 bases from J, the junction contained 4 bases not matched to a gene.

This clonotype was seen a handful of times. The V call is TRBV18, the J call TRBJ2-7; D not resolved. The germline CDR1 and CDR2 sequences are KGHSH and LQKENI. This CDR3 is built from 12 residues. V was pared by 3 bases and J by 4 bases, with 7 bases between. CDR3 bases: TGTGCCAGCTCACCGAACGGTTACGAGCAGTACTTC. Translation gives CASSPNGYEQYF.

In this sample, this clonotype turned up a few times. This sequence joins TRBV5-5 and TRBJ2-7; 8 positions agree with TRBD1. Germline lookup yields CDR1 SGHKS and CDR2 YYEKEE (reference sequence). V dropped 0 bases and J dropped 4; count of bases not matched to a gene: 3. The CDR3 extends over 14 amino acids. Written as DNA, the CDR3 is TGTGCCAGCAGCTTGGAGCAGGGGGCGTACGAGCAGTACTTC. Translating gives CASSLEQGAYEQYF.